This T cell receptor beta chain was documented in a study of blood T cell repertoires in COVID-19. The overall study: COVID-19 samples collected from the United States, Italy and Spain covered acute and convalescent phases. T cells, B-cell-depleted T cells, or PBMCs provided the cDNA or gDNA that served as material.

Original handling: Reference gene primers were amplified, and this amplification served to estimate nucleated cell counts. Produced via immunoSEQ multiplex PCR; TCRdb's table is partial and in-frame only. From that table come the V and J calls and clone size; the DNA was used to work out D and trimming. The sample holds fewer than 300,000 clones; approximately 86% are singletons and the top ten take less than 4%. Germline CDR1 is KGHSH and CDR2 is LQKENI. Trimming shortened V by 6 bases and J by 6 bases, and 20 bases separated the two germline ends. This CDR3 region has 15 residues. Sequencing was performed on peripheral blood. The chain uses TRBV18 and TRBJ1-1; D is perhaps TRBD1 (5 bases). The sequence was collected from a woman between 18 and 29 years old with acute or convalescent COVID-19. In nucleotides, the CDR3 is TGTGCCAGCTCCCCCTTTGTGGGGGGGGAGGCTGAAGCTTTCTTT. It codes for CASSPFVGGEAEAFF.